These T cell receptor beta chains were read from a single sample in a study of CD8 T cells in ankylosing spondylitis. TCRdb used MiXCR to reprocess the 5' RACE reads, holding one entry per CDR3 protein. The table lists about 220,000 distinct CDR3 sequences, approximately 7.4% of them singletons. Sequenced material: blood, either unsorted or a sorted T cell fraction (not recorded which). These receptors were obtained from a male donor with ankylosing spondylitis. CDR3s include the opening cysteine and the closing phenylalanine or tryptophan. A D gene is named only where the DNA matches it firmly. A row's size may be missing; if present it is once, few, many or a size class.

j_call,clone_size,d_call,v_call,cdr3_nt,cdr3_aa
TRBJ2-1,many,TRBD1,TRBV7-2,TGTGCCAGCAGCCTTTCGGGACAGGGGGTCAATGAGCAGTTCTTC,CASSLSGQGVNEQFF
TRBJ1-2,many,.,TRBV20-1,TGCAGTGCTAGACAAACAGGGAACTATGGCTACACCTTC,CSARQTGNYGYTF
TRBJ2-2,few,.,TRBV5-6,TGTGCCAGCAGCGTAACTAGTACCGGGGAGCTGTTTTTT,CASSVTSTGELFF
TRBJ1-1,many,.,TRBV12-3/TRBV12-4,TGTGCCAGCAGTTTAGAGGGTTTGATGAACACTGAAGCTTTCTTT,CASSLEGLMNTEAFF
TRBJ2-3,many,TRBD2,TRBV2,TGTGCCAGCAGTTTCACTAGCGGGAGGACAGATACGCAGTATTTT,CASSFTSGRTDTQYF
TRBJ2-7,few,.,TRBV4-3,TGCGCCAGCAGCCAAGAGATACCACCCTCCTCCTACGAGCAGTACTTC,CASSQEIPPSSYEQYF
TRBJ1-1,many,.,TRBV7-2,TGTGCCAGCAGCTTTGGGCGGTTCACTGAAGCTTTCTTT,CASSFGRFTEAFF
TRBJ1-2,.,.,TRBV7-2,TGTGCCAGCAGCTCGGCGGGCCACACCTTC,CASSSAGHTF
TRBJ2-3,.,.,TRBV11-2,TGTGCCAGCAGCTTAAATTCGTTTCACAGGTTCACAGATACGCAGTATTTT,CASSLNSFHRFTDTQYF
TRBJ2-5,many,TRBD2,TRBV7-9,TGTGCCAGCAGTGGCGGGGGTAGAGAGACCCAGTACTTC,CASSGGGRETQYF